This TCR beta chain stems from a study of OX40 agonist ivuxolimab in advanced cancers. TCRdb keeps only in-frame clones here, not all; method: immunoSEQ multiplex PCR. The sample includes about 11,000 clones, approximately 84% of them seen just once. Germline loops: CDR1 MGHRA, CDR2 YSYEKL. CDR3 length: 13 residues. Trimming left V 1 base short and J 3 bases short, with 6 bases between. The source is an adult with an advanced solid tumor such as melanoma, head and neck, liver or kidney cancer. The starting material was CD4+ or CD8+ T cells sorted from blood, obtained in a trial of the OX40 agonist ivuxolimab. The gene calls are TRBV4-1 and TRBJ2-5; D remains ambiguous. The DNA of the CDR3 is TGCGCCAGCAGCCAAGGGGGAAAAGAGACCCAGTACTTC. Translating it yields CASSQGGKETQYF.